This entry lists 6 T cell receptor beta chains sequenced from one sample in a study of blood T cell repertoires in COVID-19. TCRdb's table, derived via immunoSEQ multiplex PCR, lists solely in-frame clones and lacks some. The sample lists 300,000 to 400,000 clones; around 90% were seen once. The sample consisted of PBMCs or T cells enriched from blood (not recorded which). The origin of the receptors is a woman aged 18-29 years who had recovered from COVID-19.

The rearrangement joins TRBV6-6 to TRBJ1-6, with D possibly matching TRBD1 (6 bases). The CDR3 consists of 13 residues. Germline V lookup: CDR1 MNHNY, CDR2 SVGAGI (reference sequence). With 0 bases removed from V and 14 bases from J, the gap between germline ends came to 11 bases. The CDR3 bases are TGTGCCAGCAGTTACTCGACCACAGGGTCCCTCCACTTT. Translated: CASSYSTTGSLHF.

The chain employs TRBV5-4 and TRBJ2-7, with D possibly TRBD1 on 6 matching bases. Trimming stripped 0 bases from V and 3 bases from J, with 7 bases between. CDR1 SGHNT and CDR2 YYREEE come from the germline V gene (reference sequence). The CDR3 length is 13 residues. The CDR3 reads CASSLVQGYEQYF. The CDR3 DNA is TGTGCCAGCAGCTTGGTACAGGGCTACGAGCAGTACTTC. Supplemented by reference TRBV5-4 and TRBJ2-7, the full variable domain reads ETGVTQSPTHLIKTRGQQVTLRCSSQSGHNTVSWYQQALGQGPQFIFQYYREEENGRGNFPPRFSGLQFPNYSSELNVNALELDDSALYLCASSLVQGYEQYFGPGTRLTVT.

The chain couples TRBV30 to TRBJ2-1; 13 bases map to TRBD2. Germline CDR1 and CDR2: GTSNPN and SVGIG (reference sequence). V shed 3 bases and J 4 bases; nucleotides not matched to a gene: 9. This CDR3 spans 17 amino acids. In nucleotides, the CDR3 is TGTGCCTGGAGCCTCTTCCGGACTAGCGGGAGATACAATGAGCAGTTCTTC. Translated: CAWSLFRTSGRYNEQFF.

The CDR3 protein is CASSVPGGYGYTF. Here the CDR3 DNA reads TGTGCCAGCAGTGTCCCAGGGGGGTATGGCTACACCTTC. J is TRBJ1-2 and V is TRBV25-1; TRBD1 matches at 7 bases. The CDR3 length is 13 residues. CDR1 is MGHDK, CDR2 SYGVNS, per germline. Trimming cost V 4 bases and J 5 bases; bases outside gene matches: 4.

The genes are TRBV10-3 and TRBJ1-3; 9 positions match TRBD1. The J segment lost 6 bases and the V segment lost 9 bases, leaving 3 bases of the junction unmatched. CDR1 ENHRY and CDR2 SYGVKD come from the germline V gene. The CDR3 is 12 amino acids. The chain's CDR3 is CAIGTGKNTIYF. In DNA form, the CDR3 reads TGTGCCATAGGGACAGGGAAAAACACCATATATTTT.

This chain connects TRBV5-1 to TRBJ1-3; no firm D call. Germline values: CDR1 SGHRS, CDR2 YFSETQ. V was cut by 0 bases and J by 0 bases, with 10 bases left in between. The CDR3 contains 16 residues. This chain's CDR3 is CASSLDRQGSGNTIYF. The CDR3 DNA reads TGCGCCAGCAGCTTGGACAGACAAGGCTCTGGAAACACCATATATTTT. Looking up the rest from reference TRBV5-1 and TRBJ1-3 gives the full variable domain: KAGVTQTPRYLIKTRGQQVTLSCSPISGHRSVSWYQQTPGQGLQFLFEYFSETQRNKGNFPGRFSGRQFSNSRSEMNVSTLELGDSALYLCASSLDRQGSGNTIYFGEGSWLTVV.